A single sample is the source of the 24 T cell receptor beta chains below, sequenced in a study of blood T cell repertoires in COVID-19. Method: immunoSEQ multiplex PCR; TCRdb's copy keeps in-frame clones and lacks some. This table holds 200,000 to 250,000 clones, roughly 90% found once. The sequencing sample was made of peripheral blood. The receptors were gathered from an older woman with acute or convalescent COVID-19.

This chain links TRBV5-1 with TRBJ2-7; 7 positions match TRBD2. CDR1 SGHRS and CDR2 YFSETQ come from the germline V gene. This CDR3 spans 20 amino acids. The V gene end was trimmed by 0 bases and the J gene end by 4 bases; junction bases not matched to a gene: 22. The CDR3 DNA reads TGCGCCAGCAGCTTGGGGCGGGGGACCGAGTACTTCATGGATGTATACGAGCAGTACTTC. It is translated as CASSLGRGTEYFMDVYEQYF.

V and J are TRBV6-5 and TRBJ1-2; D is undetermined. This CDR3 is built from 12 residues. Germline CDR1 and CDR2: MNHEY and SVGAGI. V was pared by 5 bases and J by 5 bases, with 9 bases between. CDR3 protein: CASSRDKYGYTF. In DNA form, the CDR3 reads TGTGCCAGCAGTCGAGACAAGTATGGCTACACCTTC.

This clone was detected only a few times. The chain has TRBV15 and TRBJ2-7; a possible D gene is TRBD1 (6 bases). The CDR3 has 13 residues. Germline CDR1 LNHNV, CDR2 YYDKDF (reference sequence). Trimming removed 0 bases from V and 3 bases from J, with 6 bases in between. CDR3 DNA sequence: TGTGCCACCAGCAGAGAGGACAGCTACGAGCAGTACTTC. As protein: CATSREDSYEQYF. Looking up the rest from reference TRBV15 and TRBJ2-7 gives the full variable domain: DAMVIQNPRYQVTQFGKPVTLSCSQTLNHNVMYWYQQKSSQAPKLLFHYYDKDFNNEADTPDNFQSRRPNTSFCFLDIRSPGLGDTAMYLCATSREDSYEQYFGPGTRLTVT.

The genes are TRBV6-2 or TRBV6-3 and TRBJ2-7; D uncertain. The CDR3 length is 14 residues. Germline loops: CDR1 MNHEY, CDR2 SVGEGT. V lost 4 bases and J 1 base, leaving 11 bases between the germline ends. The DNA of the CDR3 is TGTGCCAGCAGTTTCCGACAAAGTTCCTACGAGCAGTACTTC. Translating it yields CASSFRQSSYEQYF.

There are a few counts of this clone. The CDR3: CASSYSFRKGGEQFF. The CDR3 coding sequence is TGTGCCAGCAGTTACTCGTTTAGGAAGGGGGGGGAGCAGTTCTTC. This chain links TRBV6-5 with TRBJ2-1, with a weak D call TRBD2 (7 bases). CDR3 length equals 15 residues. CDR1 and CDR2 from the germline V gene are MNHEY and SVGAGI. Trimming removed 0 bases at V and 10 bases at J, with 16 bases between.

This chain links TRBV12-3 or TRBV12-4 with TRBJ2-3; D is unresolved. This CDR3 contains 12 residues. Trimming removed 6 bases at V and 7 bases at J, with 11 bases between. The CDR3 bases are TGTGCCAGCAGCTTTAAACCTAATACGCAGTATTTT. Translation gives CASSFKPNTQYF.

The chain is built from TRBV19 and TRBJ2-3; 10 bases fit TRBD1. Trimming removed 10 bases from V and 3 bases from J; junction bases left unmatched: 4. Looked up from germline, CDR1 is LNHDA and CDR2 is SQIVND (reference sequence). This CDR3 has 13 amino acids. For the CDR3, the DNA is TGTGCCACCCGGGACAGGGGTACAGATACGCAGTATTTT. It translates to CATRDRGTDTQYF.

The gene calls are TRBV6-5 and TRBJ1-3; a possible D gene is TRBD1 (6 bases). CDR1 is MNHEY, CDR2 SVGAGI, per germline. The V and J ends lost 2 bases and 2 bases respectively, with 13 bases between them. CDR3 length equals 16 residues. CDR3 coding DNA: TGTGCCAGCAGTTACATCGCAGGGGTAACTGGAAACACCATATATTTT. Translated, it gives CASSYIAGVTGNTIYF.

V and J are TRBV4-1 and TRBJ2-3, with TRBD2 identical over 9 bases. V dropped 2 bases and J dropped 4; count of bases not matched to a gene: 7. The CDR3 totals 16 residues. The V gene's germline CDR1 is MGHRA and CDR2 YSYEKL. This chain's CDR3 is CASSQLRRGGSDTQYF. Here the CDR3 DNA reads TGCGCCAGCAGCCAATTAAGGCGGGGGGGCTCAGATACGCAGTATTTT.

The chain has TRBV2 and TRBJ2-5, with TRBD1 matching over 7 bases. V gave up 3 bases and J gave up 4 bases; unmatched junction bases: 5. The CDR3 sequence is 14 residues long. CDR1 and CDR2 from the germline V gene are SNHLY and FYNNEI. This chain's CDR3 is CASSESPGGETQYF. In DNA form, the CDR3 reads TGTGCCAGCAGTGAGAGTCCAGGGGGAGAGACCCAGTACTTC.

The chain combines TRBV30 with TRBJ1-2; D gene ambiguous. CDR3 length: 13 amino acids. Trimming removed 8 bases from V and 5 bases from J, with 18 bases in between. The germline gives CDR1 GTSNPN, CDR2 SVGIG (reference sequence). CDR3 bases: TGTGCCACTTCGGAGGGCGGGGAGTATGGCTACACCTTC. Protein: CATSEGGEYGYTF.

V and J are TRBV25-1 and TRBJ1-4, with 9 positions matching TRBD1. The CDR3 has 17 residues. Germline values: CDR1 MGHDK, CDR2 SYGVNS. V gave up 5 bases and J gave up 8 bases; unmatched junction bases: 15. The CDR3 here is CASSSSPRTGVVEKLFF. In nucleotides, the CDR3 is TGTGCCAGCAGTTCATCTCCGAGGACAGGGGTAGTAGAAAAACTGTTTTTT.

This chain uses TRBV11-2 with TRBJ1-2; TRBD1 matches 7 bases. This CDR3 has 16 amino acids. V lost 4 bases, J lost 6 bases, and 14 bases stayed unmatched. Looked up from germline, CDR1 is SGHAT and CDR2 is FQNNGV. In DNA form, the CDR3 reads TGTGCCAGCAGCTCCCGCCCCACGACAGGGAAAGATGGCTACACCTTC. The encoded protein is CASSSRPTTGKDGYTF.

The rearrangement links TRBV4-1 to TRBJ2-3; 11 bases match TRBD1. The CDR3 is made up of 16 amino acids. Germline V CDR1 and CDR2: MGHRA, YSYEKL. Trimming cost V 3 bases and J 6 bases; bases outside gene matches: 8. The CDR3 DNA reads TGCGCCAGCAGCCAGCCCCGGGACAGGGGGAAGGATACGCAGTATTTT. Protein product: CASSQPRDRGKDTQYF.

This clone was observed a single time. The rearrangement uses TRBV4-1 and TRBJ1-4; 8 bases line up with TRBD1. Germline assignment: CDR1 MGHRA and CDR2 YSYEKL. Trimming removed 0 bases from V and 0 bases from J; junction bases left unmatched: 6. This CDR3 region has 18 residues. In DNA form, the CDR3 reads TGCGCCAGCAGCCAAGATAGACAGGGGCGCGCAACTAATGAAAAACTGTTTTTT. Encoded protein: CASSQDRQGRATNEKLFF.

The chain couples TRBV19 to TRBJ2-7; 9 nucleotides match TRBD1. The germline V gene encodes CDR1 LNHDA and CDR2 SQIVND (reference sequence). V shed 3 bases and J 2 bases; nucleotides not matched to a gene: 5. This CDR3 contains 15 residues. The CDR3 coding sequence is TGTGCCAGTAGTATCCCCGGACAGGGGACCTACGAGCAGTACTTC. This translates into CASSIPGQGTYEQYF. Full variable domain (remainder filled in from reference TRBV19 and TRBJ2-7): DGGITQSPKYLFRKEGQNVTLSCEQNLNHDAMYWYRQDPGQGLRLIYYSQIVNDFQKGDIAEGYSVSREKKESFPLTVTSAQKNPTAFYLCASSIPGQGTYEQYFGPGTRLTVT.

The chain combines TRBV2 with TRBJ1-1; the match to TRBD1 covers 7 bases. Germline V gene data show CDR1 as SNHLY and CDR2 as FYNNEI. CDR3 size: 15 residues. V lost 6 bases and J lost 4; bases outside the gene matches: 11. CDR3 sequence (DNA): TGTGCCAGCAGGGAGCGAGAGACAGGGAGCACTGAAGCTTTCTTT. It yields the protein CASRERETGSTEAFF.

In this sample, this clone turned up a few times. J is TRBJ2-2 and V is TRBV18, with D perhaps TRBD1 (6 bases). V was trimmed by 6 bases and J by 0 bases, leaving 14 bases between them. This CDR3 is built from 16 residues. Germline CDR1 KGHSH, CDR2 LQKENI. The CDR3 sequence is CASSPRQGTNTGELFF. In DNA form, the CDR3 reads TGTGCCAGCTCCCCCCGGCAGGGGACGAACACCGGGGAGCTGTTTTTT.

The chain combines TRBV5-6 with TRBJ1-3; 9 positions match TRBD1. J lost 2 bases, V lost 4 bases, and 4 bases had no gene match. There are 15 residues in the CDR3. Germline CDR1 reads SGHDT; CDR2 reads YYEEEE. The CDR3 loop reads CASSMDRGPGNTIYF. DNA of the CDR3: TGTGCCAGCAGCATGGACAGGGGCCCTGGAAACACCATATATTTT.

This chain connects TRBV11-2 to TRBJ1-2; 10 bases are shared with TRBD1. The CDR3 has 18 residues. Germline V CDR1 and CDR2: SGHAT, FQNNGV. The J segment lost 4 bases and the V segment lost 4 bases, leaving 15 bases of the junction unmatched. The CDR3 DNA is TGTGCCAGCAGCTCCACATGGGGGACAGGGGAAAATAGCTATGGCTACACCTTC. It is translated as CASSSTWGTGENSYGYTF.

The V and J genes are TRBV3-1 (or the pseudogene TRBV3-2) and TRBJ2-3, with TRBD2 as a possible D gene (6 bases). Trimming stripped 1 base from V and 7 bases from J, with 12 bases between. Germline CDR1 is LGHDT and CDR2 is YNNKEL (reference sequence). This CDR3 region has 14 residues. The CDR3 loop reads CASSQGRGLNTQYF. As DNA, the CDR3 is TGTGCCAGCAGCCAAGGGCGGGGATTAAATACGCAGTATTTT.

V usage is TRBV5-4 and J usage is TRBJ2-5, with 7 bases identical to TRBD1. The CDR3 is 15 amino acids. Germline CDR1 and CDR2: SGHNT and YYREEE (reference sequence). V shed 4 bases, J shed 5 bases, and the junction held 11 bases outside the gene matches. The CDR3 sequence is CASSARQGSAETQYF. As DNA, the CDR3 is TGTGCCAGCAGCGCCCGACAGGGCTCGGCGGAGACCCAGTACTTC. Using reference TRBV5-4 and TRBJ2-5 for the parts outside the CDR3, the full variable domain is ETGVTQSPTHLIKTRGQQVTLRCSSQSGHNTVSWYQQALGQGPQFIFQYYREEENGRGNFPPRFSGLQFPNYSSELNVNALELDDSALYLCASSARQGSAETQYFGPGTRLLVL.

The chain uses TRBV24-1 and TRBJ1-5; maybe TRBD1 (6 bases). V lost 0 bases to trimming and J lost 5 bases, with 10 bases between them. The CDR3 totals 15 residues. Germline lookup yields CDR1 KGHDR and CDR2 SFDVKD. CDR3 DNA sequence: TGTGCCACCAGTGATTTGGAACAGGGTGATCAGCCCCAGCATTTT. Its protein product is CATSDLEQGDQPQHF.

CDR3 sequence: CASSLEGGYEQYF. In DNA form, the CDR3 reads TGTGCCAGCAGCTTAGAGGGGGGGTACGAGCAGTACTTC. The chain joins TRBV11-3 to TRBJ2-7; TRBD2 matches 7 bases. With 0 bases clipped from V and 4 bases from J, the junction kept 0 bases outside the gene matches. The CDR3 sequence is 13 residues long. Germline-derived CDR1 and CDR2 are SGHNT and YENEEA.